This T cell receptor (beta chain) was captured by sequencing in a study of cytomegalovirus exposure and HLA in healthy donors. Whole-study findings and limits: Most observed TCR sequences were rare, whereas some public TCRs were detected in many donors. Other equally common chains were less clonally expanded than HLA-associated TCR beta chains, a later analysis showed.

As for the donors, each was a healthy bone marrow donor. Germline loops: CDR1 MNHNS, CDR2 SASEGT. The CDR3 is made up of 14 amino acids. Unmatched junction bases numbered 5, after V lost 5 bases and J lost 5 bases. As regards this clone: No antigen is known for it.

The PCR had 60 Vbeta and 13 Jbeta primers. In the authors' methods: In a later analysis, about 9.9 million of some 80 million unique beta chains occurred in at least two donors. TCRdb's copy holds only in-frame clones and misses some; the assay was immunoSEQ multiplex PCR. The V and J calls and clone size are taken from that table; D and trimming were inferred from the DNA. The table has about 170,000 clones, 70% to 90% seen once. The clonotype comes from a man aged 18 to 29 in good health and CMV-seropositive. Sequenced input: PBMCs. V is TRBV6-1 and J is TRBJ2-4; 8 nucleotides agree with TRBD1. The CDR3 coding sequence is TGTGCCAGCAGTTCAGGGGGCTGGGAAAACATTCAGTACTTC. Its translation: CASSSGGWENIQYF.